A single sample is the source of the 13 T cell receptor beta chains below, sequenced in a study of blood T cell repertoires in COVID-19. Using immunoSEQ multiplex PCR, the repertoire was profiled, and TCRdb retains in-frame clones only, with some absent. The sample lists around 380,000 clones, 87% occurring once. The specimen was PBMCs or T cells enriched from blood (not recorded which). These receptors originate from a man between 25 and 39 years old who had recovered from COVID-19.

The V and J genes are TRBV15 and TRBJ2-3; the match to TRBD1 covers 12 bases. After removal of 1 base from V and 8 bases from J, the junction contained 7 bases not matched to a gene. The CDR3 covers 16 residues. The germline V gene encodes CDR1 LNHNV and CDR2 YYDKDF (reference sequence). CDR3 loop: CATSRGGTGGEGTQYF. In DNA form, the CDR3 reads TGTGCCACCAGCAGAGGTGGGACAGGGGGCGAAGGTACGCAGTATTTT. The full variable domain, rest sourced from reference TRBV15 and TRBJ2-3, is DAMVIQNPRYQVTQFGKPVTLSCSQTLNHNVMYWYQQKSSQAPKLLFHYYDKDFNNEADTPDNFQSRRPNTSFCFLDIRSPGLGDTAMYLCATSRGGTGGEGTQYFGPGTRLTVL.

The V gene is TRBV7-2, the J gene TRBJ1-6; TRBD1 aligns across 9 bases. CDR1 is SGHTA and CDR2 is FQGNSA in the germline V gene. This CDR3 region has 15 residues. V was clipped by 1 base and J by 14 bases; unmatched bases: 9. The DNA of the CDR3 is TGTGCCAGCAGCTTAGAAGCCGGGACAGGGCGGACCCTCCACTTT. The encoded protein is CASSLEAGTGRTLHF.

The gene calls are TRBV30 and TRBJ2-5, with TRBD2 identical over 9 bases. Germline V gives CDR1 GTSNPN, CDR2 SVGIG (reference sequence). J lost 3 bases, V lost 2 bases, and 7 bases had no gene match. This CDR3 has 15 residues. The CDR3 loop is CAWSSGLATKETQYF. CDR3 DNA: TGTGCCTGGAGTAGTGGACTAGCGACCAAAGAGACCCAGTACTTC.

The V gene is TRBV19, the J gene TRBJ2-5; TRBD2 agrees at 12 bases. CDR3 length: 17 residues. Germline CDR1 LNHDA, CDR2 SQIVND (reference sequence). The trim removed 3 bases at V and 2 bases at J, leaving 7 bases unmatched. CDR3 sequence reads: CASSMGTTSGGQETQYF. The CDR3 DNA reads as TGTGCCAGTAGTATGGGGACGACTAGCGGGGGACAAGAGACCCAGTACTTC. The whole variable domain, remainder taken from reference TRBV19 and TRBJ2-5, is DGGITQSPKYLFRKEGQNVTLSCEQNLNHDAMYWYRQDPGQGLRLIYYSQIVNDFQKGDIAEGYSVSREKKESFPLTVTSAQKNPTAFYLCASSMGTTSGGQETQYFGPGTRLLVL.

CDR3 amino acids: CAWTNGQGINTIYF. The DNA of the CDR3 is TGTGCCTGGACGAATGGACAGGGGATAAACACCATATATTTT. This chain connects TRBV30 to TRBJ1-3, with 9 bases fitting TRBD1. The V gene end was trimmed by 4 bases and the J gene end by 6 bases; junction bases not matched to a gene: 7. Germline V gene data show CDR1 as GTSNPN and CDR2 as SVGIG (reference sequence). The CDR3 spans 14 residues.

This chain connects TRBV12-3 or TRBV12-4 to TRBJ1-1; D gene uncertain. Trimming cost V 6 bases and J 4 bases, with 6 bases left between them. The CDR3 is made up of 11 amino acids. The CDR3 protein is CASSGSTEAFF. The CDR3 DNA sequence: TGTGCCAGCAGCGGGAGCACTGAAGCTTTCTTT.

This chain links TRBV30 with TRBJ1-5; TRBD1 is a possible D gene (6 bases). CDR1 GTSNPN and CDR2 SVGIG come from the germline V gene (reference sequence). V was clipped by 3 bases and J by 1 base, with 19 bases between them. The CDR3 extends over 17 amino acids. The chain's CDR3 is CAWRGSRDTSSNQPQHF. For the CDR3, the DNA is TGTGCCTGGAGAGGGAGCAGGGACACATCAAGCAATCAGCCCCAGCATTTT.

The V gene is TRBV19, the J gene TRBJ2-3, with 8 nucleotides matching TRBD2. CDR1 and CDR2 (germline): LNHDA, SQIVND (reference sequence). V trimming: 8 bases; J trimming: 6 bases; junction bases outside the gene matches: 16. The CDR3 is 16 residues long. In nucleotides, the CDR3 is TGTGCCAGTCGATCTGCGGGGGGATTCTCGATTGATACGCAGTATTTT. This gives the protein CASRSAGGFSIDTQYF.

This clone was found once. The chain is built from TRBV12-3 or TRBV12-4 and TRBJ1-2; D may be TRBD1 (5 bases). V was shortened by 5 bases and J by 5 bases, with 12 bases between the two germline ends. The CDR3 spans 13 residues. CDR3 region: CASSPTTVYGYTF. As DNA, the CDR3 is TGTGCCAGCAGTCCTACGACAGTTTATGGCTACACCTTC.

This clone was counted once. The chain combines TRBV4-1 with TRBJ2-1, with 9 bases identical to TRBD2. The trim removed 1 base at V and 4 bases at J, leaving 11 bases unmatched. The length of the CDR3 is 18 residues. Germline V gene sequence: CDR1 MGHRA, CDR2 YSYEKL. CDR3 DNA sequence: TGCGCCAGCAGCCAAGCAGGTCGAGCGGGGGGCAGTTACAATGAGCAGTTCTTC. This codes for CASSQAGRAGGSYNEQFF.

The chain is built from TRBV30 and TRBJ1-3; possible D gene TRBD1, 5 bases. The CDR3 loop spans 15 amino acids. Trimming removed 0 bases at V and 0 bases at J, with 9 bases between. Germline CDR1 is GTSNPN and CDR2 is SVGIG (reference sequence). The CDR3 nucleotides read TGTGCCTGGAGTGTCCCGGGGGGCTCTGGAAACACCATATATTTT. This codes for CAWSVPGGSGNTIYF.

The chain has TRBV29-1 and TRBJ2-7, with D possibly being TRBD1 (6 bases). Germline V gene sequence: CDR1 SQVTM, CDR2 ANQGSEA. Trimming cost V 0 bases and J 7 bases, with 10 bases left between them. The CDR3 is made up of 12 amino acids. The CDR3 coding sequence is TGCAGCGTTGAAGAGGGGGCCCTGGAGCAGTACTTC. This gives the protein CSVEEGALEQYF.

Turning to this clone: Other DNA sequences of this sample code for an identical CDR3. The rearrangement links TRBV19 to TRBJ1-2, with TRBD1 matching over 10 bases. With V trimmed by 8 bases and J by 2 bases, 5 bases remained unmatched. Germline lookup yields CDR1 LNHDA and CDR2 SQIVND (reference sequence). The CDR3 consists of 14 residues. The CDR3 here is CASSPGQGNYGYTF. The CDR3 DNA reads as TGTGCCAGTTCTCCGGGACAGGGGAACTATGGCTACACCTTC.